The rows below give T cell receptor beta chains drawn from one sample of a study of beta chain features in type 1 diabetes. Only in-frame clones appear in the TCRdb table, and some are missing; sequencing was by immunoSEQ multiplex PCR. Here the sample spans around 160,000 clones, about 50% being singletons. Sequencing used Tregs from blood. These receptors all stem from a man between 18 and 35 years old in good health. Each CDR3 is given with its conserved first and last residue. The D gene is left open where the match is weak. A clone size is listed for some rows: how often the clone was seen (once, few, many), or a class if it is expanded.

clone_size: few; d_call: TRBD2; j_call: TRBJ2-3; v_call: TRBV5-4; cdr3_nt: TGTGCCAGCAGCGCGGATAGCGGGGTAGATACGCAGTATTTT; cdr3_aa: CASSADSGVDTQYF
clone_size: NA; d_call: TRBD1; j_call: TRBJ2-2; v_call: TRBV7-3; cdr3_nt: TGTGCCAGCAGCTTATCGGCCTCCGGCAGGGGGATCACCGGGGAGCTGTTTTTT; cdr3_aa: CASSLSASGRGITGELFF
clone_size: few; d_call: TRBD2; j_call: TRBJ2-1; v_call: TRBV28; cdr3_nt: TGTGCCAGCATGGGGGGGTCCTACAATGAGCAGTTCTTC; cdr3_aa: CASMGGSYNEQFF
clone_size: NA; d_call: NA; j_call: TRBJ1-2; v_call: TRBV6-6; cdr3_nt: TGTGCCAGCAGTCAACCGGGGATCAGCTACACCTTC; cdr3_aa: CASSQPGISYTF
clone_size: NA; d_call: NA; j_call: TRBJ2-7; v_call: TRBV29-1; cdr3_nt: TGCAGCGTTGAACATGGACAGTCCCCCTACGAGCAGTACTTC; cdr3_aa: CSVEHGQSPYEQYF
clone_size: NA; d_call: NA; j_call: TRBJ2-3; v_call: TRBV18; cdr3_nt: TGTGCCAGCTCACCACGGATGTTCAGACTCGCAGATACGCAGTATTTT; cdr3_aa: CASSPRMFRLADTQYF
clone_size: NA; d_call: NA; j_call: TRBJ1-2; v_call: TRBV6-5; cdr3_nt: TGTGCCAGCAGTTACGGGGGGGGAAGGGAGAATGGCTACACCTTC; cdr3_aa: CASSYGGGRENGYTF
clone_size: NA; d_call: TRBD2; j_call: TRBJ2-3; v_call: TRBV4-2; cdr3_nt: TGTGCCAGCAGCCAAGAACCGGGACTAGGGACAGATACGCAGTATTTT; cdr3_aa: CASSQEPGLGTDTQYF
clone_size: once; d_call: TRBD2; j_call: TRBJ2-3; v_call: TRBV27; cdr3_nt: TGTGCCAGCAGTAGGGGATCGCTAGCGGGGGGCACAGATACGCAGTATTTT; cdr3_aa: CASSRGSLAGGTDTQYF
clone_size: NA; d_call: NA; j_call: TRBJ1-2; v_call: TRBV6-6; cdr3_nt: TGTGCCAGCAGTTCAGGACTGGAGGGCTACACCTTC; cdr3_aa: CASSSGLEGYTF
clone_size: few; d_call: NA; j_call: TRBJ2-1; v_call: TRBV7-2; cdr3_nt: TGTGCCAGCAGCTTAGCGTGGGGCGGCTACAATGAGCAGTTCTTC; cdr3_aa: CASSLAWGGYNEQFF
clone_size: NA; d_call: TRBD1; j_call: TRBJ2-7; v_call: TRBV6-5; cdr3_nt: TGTGCCAGCAGACGGACAGGGGGCGACGAGCAGTACTTC; cdr3_aa: CASRRTGGDEQYF
clone_size: NA; d_call: TRBD2; j_call: TRBJ2-3; v_call: TRBV5-1; cdr3_nt: TGCGCCAGCAGCTTGGCTCTAGCGGGGGACACAGATACGCAGTATTTT; cdr3_aa: CASSLALAGDTDTQYF
clone_size: NA; d_call: TRBD1; j_call: TRBJ2-7; v_call: TRBV5-1; cdr3_nt: TGCGCCAGCAAGAGACAGGGGGAGTACGAGCAGTACTTC; cdr3_aa: CASKRQGEYEQYF
clone_size: few; d_call: TRBD1; j_call: TRBJ2-7; v_call: TRBV6-1; cdr3_nt: TGTGCCAGCAGGGGGACAGGGGGCTTCTACGAGCAGTACTTC; cdr3_aa: CASRGTGGFYEQYF
clone_size: NA; d_call: TRBD2; j_call: TRBJ2-7; v_call: TRBV9; cdr3_nt: TGTGCCAGCCTAGCGGGGAGCCCCGAGCAGTACTTC; cdr3_aa: CASLAGSPEQYF
clone_size: NA; d_call: TRBD2; j_call: TRBJ2-3; v_call: TRBV10-3; cdr3_nt: TGTGCCATCAGTGACCCCACCAGCGGGAGTTTTGCAGATACGCAGTATTTT; cdr3_aa: CAISDPTSGSFADTQYF